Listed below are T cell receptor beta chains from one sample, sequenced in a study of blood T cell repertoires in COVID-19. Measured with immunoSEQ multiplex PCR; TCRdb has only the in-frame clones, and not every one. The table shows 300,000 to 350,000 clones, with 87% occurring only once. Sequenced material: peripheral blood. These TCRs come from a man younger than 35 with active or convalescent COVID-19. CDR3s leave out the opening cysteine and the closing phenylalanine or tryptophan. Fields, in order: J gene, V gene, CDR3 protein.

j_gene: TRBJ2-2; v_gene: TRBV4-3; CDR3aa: ASSQGTGWTTGELF
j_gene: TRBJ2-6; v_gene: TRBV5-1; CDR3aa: ASSLEPGQGANVLT
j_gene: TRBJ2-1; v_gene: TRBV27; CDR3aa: ASSLAREGLAEQF
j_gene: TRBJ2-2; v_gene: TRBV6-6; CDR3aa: ASSYSDRGHGELF
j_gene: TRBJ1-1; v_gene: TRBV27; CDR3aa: ASRETGPRPEAF
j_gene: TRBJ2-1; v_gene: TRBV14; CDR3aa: ASSQVRDEQF
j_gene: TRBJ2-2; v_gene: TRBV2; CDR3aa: ASRPTRATGELF
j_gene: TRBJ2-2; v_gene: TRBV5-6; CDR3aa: ASSGQGTGELF
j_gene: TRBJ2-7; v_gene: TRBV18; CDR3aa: ASSPRTSGRYPNEQY
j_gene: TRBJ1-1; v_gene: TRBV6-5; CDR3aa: ASSTRQGTGAF
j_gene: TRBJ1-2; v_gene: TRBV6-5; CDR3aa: ASSPGQGRGYT
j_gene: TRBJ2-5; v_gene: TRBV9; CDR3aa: ASSVAPKETQY
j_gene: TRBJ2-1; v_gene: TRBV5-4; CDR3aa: ASSIVTSGYNEQF
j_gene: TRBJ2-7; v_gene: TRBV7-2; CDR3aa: ASSWWLGRGQGYEQY
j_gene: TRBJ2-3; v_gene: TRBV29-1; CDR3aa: SVEDLPDTQY
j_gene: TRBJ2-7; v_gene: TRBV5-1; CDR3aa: ASSLQGQGEGYEQY
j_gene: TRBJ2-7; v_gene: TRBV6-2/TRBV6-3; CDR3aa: ASSHAGQGGEQY
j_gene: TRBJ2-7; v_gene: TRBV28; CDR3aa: ASSFRVNEQY
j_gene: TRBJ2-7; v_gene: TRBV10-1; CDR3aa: ASSESLRGSYEQY
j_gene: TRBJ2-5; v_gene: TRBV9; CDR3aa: ASSPLGQETQY
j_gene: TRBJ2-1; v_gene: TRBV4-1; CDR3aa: ASSQDGFSTGAVNEQF
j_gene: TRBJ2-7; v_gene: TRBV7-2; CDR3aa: ASSPPGLGTTHYEQY
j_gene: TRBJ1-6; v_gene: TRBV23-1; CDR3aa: ASSRPGQRIYNSPLH
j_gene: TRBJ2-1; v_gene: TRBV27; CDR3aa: ASSFNRAEQF
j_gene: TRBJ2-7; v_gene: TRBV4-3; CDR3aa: ASSRWTGGYEQY
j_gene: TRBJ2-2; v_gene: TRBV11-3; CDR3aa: ASSQTSGNTGELF